This TCR beta chain was profiled in a study of T cells in Graves' hyperthyroidism and ophthalmopathy. General observations from the study: Ophthalmopathy prediction by the model preceded onset by a median approximately six months. In the analysis, a 13 V-J model separated ophthalmopathy from stable hyperthyroidism.

V lost 4 bases, J lost 3 bases, and 2 bases stayed unmatched. CDR1 is MDHEN and CDR2 is SYDVKM in the germline V gene. The CDR3 spans 15 residues. Amplification of TCR beta CDR3 regions used RNA as the template. The HTBI primer set served for first-round RT-PCR of the TCR CDR3. TCRdb ran MiXCR on the multiplex PCR reads and lists one entry per CDR3 protein. The sample carries about 600,000 distinct CDR3 sequences, roughly 14% recorded once. This clonotype was picked up many times. Its antigen remains unidentified. Sequenced input: blood. The TCR comes from a woman between 50 and 59 years old with Graves' ophthalmopathy. The chain uses TRBV28 and TRBJ2-2; 10 bases align to TRBD1. For the CDR3, the DNA is TGTGCCAGCAGTTGGACAGGGGGAGACACCGGGGAGCTGTTTTTT. Residues: CASSWTGGDTGELFF.